Below, 13 T cell receptor beta chains from the same sample are listed, as sequenced in a study of CD8 T cell repertoires and HIV-1 epitope variants. Antigens of these TCRs are unknown. Data came from immunoSEQ multiplex PCR; TCRdb stores just in-frame clones and leaves some out. Here the sample spans about 4,800 clones, over 60% being singletons. The sequenced sample was cultured CD8+ T cells derived from PBMCs. The receptor set was obtained from a male donor with HIV.

This clone was recorded a few times. The rearrangement uses TRBV18 and TRBJ1-1, with D unclear. Trimming took off 6 bases at V and 1 base at J, with 9 bases between the two ends. CDR3 length equals 13 residues. Germline V lookup: CDR1 KGHSH, CDR2 LQKENI. Here the CDR3 reads CASSVSENTEAFF. The CDR3 nucleotides are TGTGCCAGCTCCGTTTCAGAGAACACTGAAGCTTTCTTT. Full variable domain (missing parts from reference TRBV18 and TRBJ1-1): NAGVMQNPRHLVRRRGQEARLRCSPMKGHSHVYWYRQLPEEGLKFMVYLQKENIIDESGMPKERFSAEFPKEGPSILRIQQVVRGDSAAYFCASSVSENTEAFFGQGTRLTVV.

The chain links TRBV7-9 to TRBJ1-2; the match to TRBD1 covers 9 bases. The J segment lost 2 bases and the V segment lost 4 bases, leaving 2 bases of the junction unmatched. CDR1 is SEHNR, CDR2 FQNEAQ, per germline (reference sequence). This CDR3 has 14 amino acids. CDR3 sequence reads: CASSYGTGNYGYTF. CDR3 bases: TGTGCCAGCAGCTACGGGACAGGGAACTATGGCTACACCTTC.

The CDR3 coding sequence is TGTGCCAGCAGCGACGACTACCTTGGGAACTACGAGCAGTACTTC. It translates to CASSDDYLGNYEQYF. This chain joins TRBV9 and TRBJ2-7, with D possibly being TRBD2 (5 bases). V lost 3 bases, J lost 3 bases, and 16 bases lay in between. This CDR3 is built from 15 residues. CDR1 and CDR2 from the germline V gene are SGDLS and YYNGEE. Full variable domain (remainder filled in from reference TRBV9 and TRBJ2-7): DSGVTQTPKHLITATGQRVTLRCSPRSGDLSVYWYQQSLDQGLQFLIQYYNGEERAKGNILERFSAQQFPDLHSELNLSSLELGDSALYFCASSDDYLGNYEQYFGPGTRLTVT.

This clone was observed a single time. The V call is TRBV14, the J call TRBJ2-2; D tentatively reads TRBD1 or TRBD2 (5 bases each). This CDR3 spans 14 amino acids. Looked up from germline, CDR1 is SGHDN and CDR2 is FVKESK. The V end lost 4 bases, the J end lost 8 bases, and 14 bases lay between the germline ends. The DNA for the CDR3 is TGTGCCAGCAGCCGGGACGACTCTCCTGGGGAGCTGTTTTTT. As protein: CASSRDDSPGELFF.

CDR3 amino acids: CASSSMGTGSTEAFF. CDR3 nucleotide sequence: TGTGCCAGCAGTTCCATGGGGACCGGGAGCACTGAAGCTTTCTTT. The gene calls are TRBV6-1 and TRBJ1-1, with D perhaps TRBD1 (5 bases). CDR1 is MNHNS, CDR2 SASEGT, per germline. V was cut by 5 bases and J by 4 bases, with 17 bases left in between. The CDR3 consists of 15 residues.

The chain recombines TRBV28 with TRBJ2-7; unclear D gene. This CDR3 spans 13 amino acids. Germline assignment: CDR1 MDHEN and CDR2 SYDVKM. Trimming left V 3 bases short and J 0 bases short, with 6 bases between. CDR3 bases: TGTGCCAGCAGTTTCATAGGCTCCTACGAGCAGTACTTC. The encoded protein is CASSFIGSYEQYF.

The chain links TRBV2 to TRBJ1-5; the D gene is possibly TRBD1 (5 bases). The CDR3 consists of 13 residues. Trimming took 1 base from V and 5 from J, leaving 6 bases between them. Germline assignment: CDR1 SNHLY and CDR2 FYNNEI. Here the CDR3 DNA reads TGTGCCAGCAGTGAAGAGGGGTATCAGCCCCAGCATTTT. Protein: CASSEEGYQPQHF.

This clone was counted between two and nine times. The V and J genes are TRBV7-9 and TRBJ2-7, with D uncertain. The V end was cut by 5 bases, the J end by 3 bases, with 8 bases between. This CDR3 comprises 12 residues. The germline CDR1 and CDR2 sequences are SEHNR and FQNEAQ (reference sequence). The chain's CDR3 is CASSTRNYEQYF. DNA of the CDR3: TGTGCCAGCAGCACCCGGAACTACGAGCAGTACTTC. Full variable domain (rest looked up from reference TRBV7-9 and TRBJ2-7): DTGVSQNPRHKITKRGQNVTFRCDPISEHNRLYWYRQTLGQGPEFLTYFQNEAQLEKSRLLSDRFSAERPKGSFSTLEIQRTEQGDSAMYLCASSTRNYEQYFGPGTRLTVT.

The chain recombines TRBV7-9 with TRBJ2-5; TRBD2 might be the D (7 bases). This CDR3 is 12 amino acids long. The ends were cut back, 3 bases at V and 9 bases at J, with 11 bases in the middle. Per the germline V gene, CDR1 is SEHNR and CDR2 is FQNEAQ (reference sequence). CDR3 DNA sequence: TGTGCCAGCAGCTTTCTAGGGGGGGCCCAGTACTTC. Its translation is CASSFLGGAQYF.

This clone has only a few counts. The chain joins TRBV28 to TRBJ1-1, with TRBD1 matching 7 bases. The CDR3 has 14 residues. Germline trimming cut 8 bases from V and 3 bases from J; bases unmatched to any gene: 9. The germline CDR1 and CDR2 sequences are MDHEN and SYDVKM. CDR3 in DNA: TGTGCCAGCGCCATCCAGGGGGGAGACACTGAAGCTTTCTTT. Translating gives CASAIQGGDTEAFF.

In this sample, this clone turned up a few times. The chain recombines TRBV5-6 with TRBJ2-1, with 8 bases fitting TRBD2. This CDR3 has 16 amino acids. Per germline, CDR1 SGHDT and CDR2 YYEEEE. The V and J ends lost 0 bases and 0 bases, in that order; junction bases with no gene match: 2. The CDR3 reads CASSLERGSSYNEQFF. The CDR3 nucleotides read TGTGCCAGCAGCTTGGAGCGGGGGAGCTCCTACAATGAGCAGTTCTTC.

This rearrangement joins TRBV2 to TRBJ2-2; 9 bases agree with TRBD1. The CDR3 runs to 15 residues. Germline values: CDR1 SNHLY, CDR2 FYNNEI. J gave up 4 bases and V 4 bases, and 4 bases lay outside the gene matches. In DNA form, the CDR3 reads TGTGCCAGCAGTGGGACAGGGGAGGGCACCGGGGAGCTGTTTTTT. This codes for CASSGTGEGTGELFF.

CDR3 in DNA: TGTGCCAGCGACCAAGGCGGGGAGCTGTTTTTT. Its protein is CASDQGGELFF. The rearrangement uses TRBV2 and TRBJ2-2; D is unresolved. The CDR3 spans 11 residues. Germline lookup yields CDR1 SNHLY and CDR2 FYNNEI. Trimming took 8 bases from V and 7 from J, leaving 8 bases between them.